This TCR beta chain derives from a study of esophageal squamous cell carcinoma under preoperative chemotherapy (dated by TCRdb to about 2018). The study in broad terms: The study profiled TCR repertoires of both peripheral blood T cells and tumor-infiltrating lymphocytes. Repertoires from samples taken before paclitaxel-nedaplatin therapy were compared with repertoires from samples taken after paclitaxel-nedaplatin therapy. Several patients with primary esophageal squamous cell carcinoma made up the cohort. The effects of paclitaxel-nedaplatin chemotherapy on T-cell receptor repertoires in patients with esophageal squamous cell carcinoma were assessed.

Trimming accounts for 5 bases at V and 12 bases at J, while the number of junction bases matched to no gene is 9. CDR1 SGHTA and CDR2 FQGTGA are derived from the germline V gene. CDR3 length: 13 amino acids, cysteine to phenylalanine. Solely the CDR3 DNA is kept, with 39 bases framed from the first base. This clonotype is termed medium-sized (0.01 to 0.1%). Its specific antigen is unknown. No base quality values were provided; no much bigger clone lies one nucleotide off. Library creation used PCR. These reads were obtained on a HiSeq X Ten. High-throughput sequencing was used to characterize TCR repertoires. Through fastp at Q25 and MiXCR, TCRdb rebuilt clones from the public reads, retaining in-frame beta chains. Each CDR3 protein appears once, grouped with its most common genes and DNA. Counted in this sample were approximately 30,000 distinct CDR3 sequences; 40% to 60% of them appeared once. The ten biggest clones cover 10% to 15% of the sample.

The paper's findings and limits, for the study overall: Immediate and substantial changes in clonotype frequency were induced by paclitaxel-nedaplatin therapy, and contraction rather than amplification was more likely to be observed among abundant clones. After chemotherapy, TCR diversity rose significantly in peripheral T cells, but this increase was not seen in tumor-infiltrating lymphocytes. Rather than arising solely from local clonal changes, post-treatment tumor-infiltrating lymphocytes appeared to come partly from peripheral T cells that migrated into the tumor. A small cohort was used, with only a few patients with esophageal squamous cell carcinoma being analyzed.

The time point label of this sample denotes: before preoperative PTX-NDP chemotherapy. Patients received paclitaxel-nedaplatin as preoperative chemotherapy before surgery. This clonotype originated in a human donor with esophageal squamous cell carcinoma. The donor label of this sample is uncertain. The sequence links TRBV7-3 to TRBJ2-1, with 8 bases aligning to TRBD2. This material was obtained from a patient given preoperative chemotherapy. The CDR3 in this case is CASSRSGTAAQFF. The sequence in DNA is TGTGCCAGCAGCCGTAGCGGGACGGCGGCGCAGTTCTTC.